This TCR beta chain was identified during a study of blood T cells in healthy people across ages. A second PCR, run for roughly 7 to 11 cycles, used a sample-barcoded 5' primer plus a J-beta primer mix. TCRdb reprocessed the 5' RACE reads with MiXCR, giving one entry per CDR3 protein. The sample carries hundreds of thousands of distinct CDR3 sequences, about 30% recorded once. Trimming cost V 2 bases and J 4 bases; bases outside gene matches: 5. Germline CDR1 is SGHTA and CDR2 is FQGTGA. This CDR3 is built from 16 residues. This clonotype was detected a few times. The receptor's source is a woman of 80 years or more in good health. What was sequenced was blood. This sequence joins TRBV7-3 and TRBJ1-1, with 12 bases identical to TRBD1. CDR3 nucleotide sequence: TGTGCCAGCAGCTTAGGGACAGGGGGCAGAGGCACTGAAGCTTTCTTT. This gives the protein CASSLGTGGRGTEAFF.